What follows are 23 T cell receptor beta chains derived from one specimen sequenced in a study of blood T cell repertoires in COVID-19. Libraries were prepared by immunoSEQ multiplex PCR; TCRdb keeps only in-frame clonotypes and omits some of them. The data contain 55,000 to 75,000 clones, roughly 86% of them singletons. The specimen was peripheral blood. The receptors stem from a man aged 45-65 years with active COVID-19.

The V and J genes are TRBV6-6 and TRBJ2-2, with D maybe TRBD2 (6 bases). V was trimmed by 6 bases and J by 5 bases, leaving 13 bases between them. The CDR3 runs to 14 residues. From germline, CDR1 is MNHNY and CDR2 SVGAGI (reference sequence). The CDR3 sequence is CASRPGDRTGELFF. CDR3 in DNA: TGTGCCAGCAGACCGGGGGACCGTACCGGGGAGCTGTTTTTT.

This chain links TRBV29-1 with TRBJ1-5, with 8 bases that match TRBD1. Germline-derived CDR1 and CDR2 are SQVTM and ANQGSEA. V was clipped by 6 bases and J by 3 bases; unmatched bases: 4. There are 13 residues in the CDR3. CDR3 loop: CSVSTGVNQPQHF. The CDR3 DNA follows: TGCAGCGTGTCGACAGGGGTCAATCAGCCCCAGCATTTT.

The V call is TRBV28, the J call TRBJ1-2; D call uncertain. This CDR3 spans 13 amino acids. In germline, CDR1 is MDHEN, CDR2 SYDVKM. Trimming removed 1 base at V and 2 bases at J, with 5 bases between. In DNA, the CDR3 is TGTGCCAGCAGTTTATATCCGAACTATGGCTACACCTTC. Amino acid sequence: CASSLYPNYGYTF.

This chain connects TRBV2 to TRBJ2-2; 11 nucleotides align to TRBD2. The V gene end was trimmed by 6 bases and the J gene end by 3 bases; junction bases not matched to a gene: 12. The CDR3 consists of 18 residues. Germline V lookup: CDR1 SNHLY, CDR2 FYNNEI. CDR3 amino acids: CASRERLAGGPYTGELFF. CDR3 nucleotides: TGTGCCAGCAGAGAACGGCTAGCGGGGGGACCATACACCGGGGAGCTGTTTTTT.

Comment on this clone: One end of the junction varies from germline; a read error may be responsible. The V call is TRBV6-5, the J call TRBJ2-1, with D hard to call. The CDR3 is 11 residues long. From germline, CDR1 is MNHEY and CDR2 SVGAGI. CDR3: CASSDSDEQFF. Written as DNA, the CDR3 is TGTGCCAGCAGTGACTCCGATGAGCAGTTCTTC.

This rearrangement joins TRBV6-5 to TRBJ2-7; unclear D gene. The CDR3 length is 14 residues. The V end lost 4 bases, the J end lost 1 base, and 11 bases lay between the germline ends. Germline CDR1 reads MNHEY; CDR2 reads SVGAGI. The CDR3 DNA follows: TGTGCCAGCAGTTCTGGCCTGGCATCCTACGAGCAGTACTTC. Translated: CASSSGLASYEQYF.

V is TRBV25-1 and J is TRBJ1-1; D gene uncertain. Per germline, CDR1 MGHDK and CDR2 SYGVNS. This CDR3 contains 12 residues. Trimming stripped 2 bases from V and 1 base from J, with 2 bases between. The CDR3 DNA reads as TGTGCCAGCAGTGAACAGAACACTGAAGCTTTCTTT. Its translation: CASSEQNTEAFF.

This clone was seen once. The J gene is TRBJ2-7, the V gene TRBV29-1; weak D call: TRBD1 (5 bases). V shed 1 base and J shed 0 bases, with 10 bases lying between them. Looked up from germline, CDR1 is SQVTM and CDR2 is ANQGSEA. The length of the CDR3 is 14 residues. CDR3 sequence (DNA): TGCAGCGTTGAAGCAGGGTATGACTCCTACGAGCAGTACTTC. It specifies CSVEAGYDSYEQYF.

CDR3 DNA: TGTGCCAGCAGCATCGGACTAGCCTACGAGCAGTACTTC. Encoded protein: CASSIGLAYEQYF. This chain uses TRBV7-9 with TRBJ2-7; 7 bases agree with TRBD2. Trimming at V came to 5 bases and at J to 2 bases, leaving 3 bases not matched to a gene. There are 13 residues in the CDR3. CDR1 is SEHNR, CDR2 FQNEAQ, per germline (reference sequence).

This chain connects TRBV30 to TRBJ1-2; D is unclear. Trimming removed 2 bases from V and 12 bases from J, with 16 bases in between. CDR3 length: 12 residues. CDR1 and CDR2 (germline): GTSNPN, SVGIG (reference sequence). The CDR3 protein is CAWSSGRQGHTF. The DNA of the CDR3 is TGTGCCTGGAGTAGTGGGCGCCAAGGCCACACCTTC.

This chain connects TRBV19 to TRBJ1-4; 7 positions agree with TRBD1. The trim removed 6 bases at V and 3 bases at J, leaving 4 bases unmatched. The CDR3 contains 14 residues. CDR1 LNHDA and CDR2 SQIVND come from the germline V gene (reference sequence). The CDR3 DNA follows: TGTGCCAGTAGGTTACAGGGGCCTAATGAAAAACTGTTTTTT. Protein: CASRLQGPNEKLFF. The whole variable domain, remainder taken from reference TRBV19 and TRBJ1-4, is DGGITQSPKYLFRKEGQNVTLSCEQNLNHDAMYWYRQDPGQGLRLIYYSQIVNDFQKGDIAEGYSVSREKKESFPLTVTSAQKNPTAFYLCASRLQGPNEKLFFGSGTQLSVL.

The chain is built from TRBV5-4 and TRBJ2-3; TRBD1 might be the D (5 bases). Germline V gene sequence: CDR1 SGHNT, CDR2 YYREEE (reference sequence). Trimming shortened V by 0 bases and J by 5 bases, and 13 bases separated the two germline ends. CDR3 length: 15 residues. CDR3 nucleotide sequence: TGTGCCAGCAGCTTGGCATTGCAGGGCAGAGATACGCAGTATTTT. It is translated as CASSLALQGRDTQYF.

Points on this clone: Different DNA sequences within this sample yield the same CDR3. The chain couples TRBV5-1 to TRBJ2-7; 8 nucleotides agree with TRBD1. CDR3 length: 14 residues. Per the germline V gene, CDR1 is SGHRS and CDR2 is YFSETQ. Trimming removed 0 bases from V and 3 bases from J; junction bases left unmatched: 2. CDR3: CASSLDGQGYEQYF. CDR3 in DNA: TGCGCCAGCAGCTTGGATGGACAGGGCTACGAGCAGTACTTC.

CDR3 loop: CASRDVGVNTEAFF. Written as DNA, the CDR3 is TGTGCCAGCCGGGATGTGGGCGTGAACACTGAAGCTTTCTTT. V is TRBV9 and J is TRBJ1-1; the D is unclear. This CDR3 is 14 amino acids long. Trimming stripped 7 bases from V and 0 bases from J, with 13 bases between. CDR1 SGDLS and CDR2 YYNGEE come from the germline V gene.

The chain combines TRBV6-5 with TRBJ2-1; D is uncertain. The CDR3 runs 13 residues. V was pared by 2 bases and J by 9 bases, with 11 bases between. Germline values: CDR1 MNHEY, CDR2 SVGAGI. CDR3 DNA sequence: TGTGCCAGCAGTTACGGGCCAGCCGGTGAGCAGTTCTTC. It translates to CASSYGPAGEQFF.

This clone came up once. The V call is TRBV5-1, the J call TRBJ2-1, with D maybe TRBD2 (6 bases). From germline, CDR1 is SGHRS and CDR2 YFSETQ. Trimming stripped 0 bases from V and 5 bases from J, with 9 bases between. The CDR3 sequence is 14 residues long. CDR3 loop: CASSLGRGDNEQFF. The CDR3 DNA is TGCGCCAGCAGCTTGGGGCGCGGGGACAATGAGCAGTTCTTC.

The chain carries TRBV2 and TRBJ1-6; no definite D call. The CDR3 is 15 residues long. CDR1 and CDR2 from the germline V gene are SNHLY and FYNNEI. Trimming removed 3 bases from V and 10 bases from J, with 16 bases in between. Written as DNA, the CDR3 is TGTGCCAGCAGTGACTACACAGACCCGGGGTCACCCCTCCACTTT. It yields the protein CASSDYTDPGSPLHF.

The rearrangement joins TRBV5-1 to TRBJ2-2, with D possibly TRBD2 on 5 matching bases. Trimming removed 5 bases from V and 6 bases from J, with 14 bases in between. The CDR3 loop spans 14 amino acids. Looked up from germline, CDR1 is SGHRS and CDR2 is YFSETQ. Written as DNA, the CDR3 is TGCGCCAGCAGAATCCAACTAGTATCCGGGGAGCTGTTTTTT. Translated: CASRIQLVSGELFF.

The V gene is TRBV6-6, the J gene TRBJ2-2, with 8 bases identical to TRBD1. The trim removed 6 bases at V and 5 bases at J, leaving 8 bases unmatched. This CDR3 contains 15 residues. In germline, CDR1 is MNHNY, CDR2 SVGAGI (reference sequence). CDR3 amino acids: CASRGQVAGTGELFF. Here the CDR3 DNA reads TGTGCCAGCAGGGGACAGGTCGCGGGGACCGGGGAGCTGTTTTTT.

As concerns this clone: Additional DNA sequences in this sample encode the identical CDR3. CDR3 sequence (DNA): TGTGCCAGCAGCCTCCGGGGCCAAGAGACCCAGTACTTC. Amino acids: CASSLRGQETQYF. V and J are TRBV3-1 (or the pseudogene TRBV3-2) and TRBJ2-5; D might be TRBD2 (5 bases). The germline CDR1 and CDR2 sequences are LGHDT and YNNKEL (reference sequence). This CDR3 comprises 13 residues. The ends were cut back, 4 bases at V and 1 base at J, with 7 bases in the middle.

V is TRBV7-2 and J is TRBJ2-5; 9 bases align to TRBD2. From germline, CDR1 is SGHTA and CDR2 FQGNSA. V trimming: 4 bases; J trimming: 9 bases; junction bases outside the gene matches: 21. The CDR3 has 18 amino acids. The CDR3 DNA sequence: TGTGCCAGCAGCTCGCGGACGGGTGGCGGGGGGGAACAAACGGCCCAGTACTTC. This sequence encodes CASSSRTGGGGEQTAQYF.

CDR3 bases: TGTGCCAGTAAGCTACTTCGGGTTGCAACTAATGAAAAACTGTTTTTT. Translated, it gives CASKLLRVATNEKLFF. The chain is built from TRBV27 and TRBJ1-4; no definite D call. V lost 9 bases, J lost 0 bases, and 17 bases lay in between. CDR1 is MNHEY and CDR2 is SMNVEV in the germline V gene (reference sequence). The CDR3 is made up of 16 amino acids.

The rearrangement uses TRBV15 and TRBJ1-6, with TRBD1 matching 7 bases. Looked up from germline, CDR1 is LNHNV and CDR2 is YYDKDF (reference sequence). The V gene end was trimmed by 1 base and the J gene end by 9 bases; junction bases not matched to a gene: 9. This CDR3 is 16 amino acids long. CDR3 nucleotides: TGTGCCACCAGCAGAGGAAGACAGGGCCCTCTTTCACCCCTCCACTTT. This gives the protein CATSRGRQGPLSPLHF.